The clone carrying this T cell receptor (beta chain) was detected many times. What it binds is unknown. TCRdb independently ran MiXCR on the multiplex PCR reads; one entry per CDR3 protein. Of more than 20,000 distinct CDR3 sequences listed, 20% to 25% are singletons. The data derive from a study of breast tumors, draining lymph nodes, adjacent tissues. Broader study findings: Compared with lymph nodes, tumors were less diverse; compared with nontumor tissue, more. That most tumor T cells come from lymph nodes remained unproven. Findings are consistent with lymph node origin and intratumoral expansion of most tumor T cells.

Trimming removed 4 bases from V and 6 bases from J; junction bases left unmatched: 8. This CDR3 has 14 residues. The V gene's germline CDR1 is MNHEY and CDR2 SMNVEV (reference sequence). This sequence joins TRBV27 and TRBJ2-7; 8 bases fit TRBD2. The clonotype originates from a female donor with breast cancer. Some clones in this sample may be carry-over from other donors' samples. The sample comprised breast tumor tissue. This CDR3 reads CASSSSGRSGEQYF. CDR3 nucleotide sequence: TGTGCCAGCAGTTCCAGCGGGAGATCGGGCGAGCAGTACTTC.